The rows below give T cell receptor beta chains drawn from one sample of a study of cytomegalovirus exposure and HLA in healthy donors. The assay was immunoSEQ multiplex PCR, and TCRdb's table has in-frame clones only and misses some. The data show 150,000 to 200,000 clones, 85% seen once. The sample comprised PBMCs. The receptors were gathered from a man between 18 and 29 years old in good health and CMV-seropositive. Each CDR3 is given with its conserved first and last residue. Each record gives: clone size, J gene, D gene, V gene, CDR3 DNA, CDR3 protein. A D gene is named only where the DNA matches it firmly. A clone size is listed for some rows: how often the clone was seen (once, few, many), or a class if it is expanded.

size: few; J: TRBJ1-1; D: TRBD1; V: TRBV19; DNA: TGTGCCAGTAGGAACAGGGGTGGGAACACTGAAGCTTTCTTT; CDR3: CASRNRGGNTEAFF
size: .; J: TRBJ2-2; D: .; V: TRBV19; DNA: TGTGCCAGTAGTATAAACAGGAACGGGGAGCTGTTTTTT; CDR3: CASSINRNGELFF
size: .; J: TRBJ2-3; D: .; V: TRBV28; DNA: TGTGCCAGCACTAGCCCCGATACGCAGTATTTT; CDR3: CASTSPDTQYF
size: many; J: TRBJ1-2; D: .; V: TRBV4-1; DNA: TGCGCCAGCAGCCAAGTGGAGGGGCTCTTGGGAAGCTACACCTTC; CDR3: CASSQVEGLLGSYTF
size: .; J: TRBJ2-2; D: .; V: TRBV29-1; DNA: TGCAGCGTTGACTCCCGAGGCACCGGGGAGCTGTTTTTT; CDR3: CSVDSRGTGELFF
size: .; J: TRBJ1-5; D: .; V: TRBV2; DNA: TGTGCCAGCAGTCCCAGACGGGAGGGGCAGCCCCAGCATTTT; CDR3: CASSPRREGQPQHF
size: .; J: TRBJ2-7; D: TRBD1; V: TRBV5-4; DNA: TGTGCCAGCAGCCAAACGACAGGGATCTACGAGCAGTACTTC; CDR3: CASSQTTGIYEQYF
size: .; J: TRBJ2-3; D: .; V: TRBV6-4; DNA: TGTGCCAGCAGTGTCGCACCCGCGAGCACAGATACGCAGTATTTT; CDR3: CASSVAPASTDTQYF
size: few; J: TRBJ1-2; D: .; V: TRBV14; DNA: TGTGCCAGCAGCCAAGACTTCGGGTCGTACTATGGCTACACCTTC; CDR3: CASSQDFGSYYGYTF
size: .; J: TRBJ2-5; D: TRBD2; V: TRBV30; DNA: TGTGCCTGGAGTGTCGGACTAGTCCCGAACTTC; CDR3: CAWSVGLVPNF
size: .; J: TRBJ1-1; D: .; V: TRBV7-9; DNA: TGTGCCAGCAGCTTAGCGGCAAACACTGAAGCTTTCTTT; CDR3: CASSLAANTEAFF
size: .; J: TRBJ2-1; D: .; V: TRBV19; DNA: TGTGCCAGTAGTTTCGGCTACAATGAGCAGTTCTTC; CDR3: CASSFGYNEQFF
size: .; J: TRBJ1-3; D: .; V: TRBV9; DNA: TGTGCCAGCAGCCCCCAGGCCCCCTCTGGAAACACCATATATTTT; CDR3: CASSPQAPSGNTIYF
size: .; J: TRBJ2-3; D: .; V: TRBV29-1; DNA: TGCAGCGTTGAAGGAGGGCCCACAGATACGCAGTATTTT; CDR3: CSVEGGPTDTQYF
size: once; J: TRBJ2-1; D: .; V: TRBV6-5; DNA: TGTGCCAGCAGTTACCGGGGCAATGAGCAGTTCTTC; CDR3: CASSYRGNEQFF
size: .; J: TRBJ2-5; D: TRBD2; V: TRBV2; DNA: TGTGCCAGCAGTTCTTTGACTAGCTCGGGGACCCAGTACTTC; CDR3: CASSSLTSSGTQYF
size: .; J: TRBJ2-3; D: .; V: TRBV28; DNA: TGTGCCAGCTGTCCGATAGGGACTAGCACAGATACGCAGTATTTT; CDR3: CASCPIGTSTDTQYF
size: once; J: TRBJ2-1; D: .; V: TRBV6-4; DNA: TGTGCCAGCAGACCACCGGGACTTACAATGAAGGAAGGGTTCTTC; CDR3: CASRPPGLTMKEGFF
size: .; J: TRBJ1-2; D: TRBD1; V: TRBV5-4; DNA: TGTGCCAGCAGCTCAGGGGGGACTAACTATGGCTACACCTTC; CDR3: CASSSGGTNYGYTF
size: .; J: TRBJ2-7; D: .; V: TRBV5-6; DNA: TGTGCCAGCAGCCGAAGGCGCCGGGTCGAAGACGAGCAGTACTTC; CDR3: CASSRRRRVEDEQYF
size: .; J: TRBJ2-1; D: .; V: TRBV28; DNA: TGTGCCAGCAGAATCGTCGGGAGGGGGCGGGCAAGCGAGCAGTTCTTC; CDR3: CASRIVGRGRASEQFF
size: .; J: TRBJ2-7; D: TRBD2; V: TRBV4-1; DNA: TGCGCCAGCGGCACCGGCACTAGCGGGAGGGCCTCGGTCGAGCAGTACTTC; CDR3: CASGTGTSGRASVEQYF
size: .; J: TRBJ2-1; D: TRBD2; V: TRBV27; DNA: TGTGCCAGCAGGCGGCTAGCGGGAGTCGATGAGCAGTTCTTC; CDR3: CASRRLAGVDEQFF
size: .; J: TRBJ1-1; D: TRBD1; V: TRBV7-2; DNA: TGTGCCAGCAGCTTCAACAGGGGAAGTACTGAAGCTTTCTTT; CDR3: CASSFNRGSTEAFF
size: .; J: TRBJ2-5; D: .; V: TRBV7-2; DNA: TGTGCCAGCAGCACCCTCCGGGTTCAAGAGACCCAGTACTTC; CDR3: CASSTLRVQETQYF
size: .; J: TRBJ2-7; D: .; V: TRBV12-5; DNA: TGTGCTAGTGGCACAGGGACGGGATTGTCATACGAGCAGTACTTC; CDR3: CASGTGTGLSYEQYF
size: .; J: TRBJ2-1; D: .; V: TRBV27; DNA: TGTGCCAGCAGTGCCCGACAGTCCTACAATGAGCAGTTCTTC; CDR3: CASSARQSYNEQFF
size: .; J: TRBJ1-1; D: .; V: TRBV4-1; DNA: TGCGCCAGCAGCCAAGGACTTTCGTTGAACACTGAAGCTTTCTTT; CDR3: CASSQGLSLNTEAFF
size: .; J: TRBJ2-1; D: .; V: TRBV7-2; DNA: TGTGCCAGCAGCCGTACTAGGTACAATGAGCAGTTCTTC; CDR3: CASSRTRYNEQFF
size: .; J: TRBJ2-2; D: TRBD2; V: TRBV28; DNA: TGTGCCAGCACCACACTAGCGGGTAACACCGGGGAGCTGTTTTTT; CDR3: CASTTLAGNTGELFF
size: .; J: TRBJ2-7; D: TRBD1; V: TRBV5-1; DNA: TGCGCCAGCAGCTTGGGGACAGGAACCTACGAGCAGTACTTC; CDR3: CASSLGTGTYEQYF
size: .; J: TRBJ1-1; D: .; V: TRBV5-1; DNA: TGCGCCAGCAGCTTGGGGACAGTAGCTTTCTTT; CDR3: CASSLGTVAFF
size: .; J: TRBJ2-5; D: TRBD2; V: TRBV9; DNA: TGTGCCAGCAGCGAAGGTCTAGCGGGAGTGGGGCAAGAGACCCAGTACTTC; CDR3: CASSEGLAGVGQETQYF
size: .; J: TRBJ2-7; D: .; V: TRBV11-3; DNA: TGTGCCAGCAGCTTAGAACCTCCCCAGGGGAGCTACGAGCAGTACTTC; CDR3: CASSLEPPQGSYEQYF
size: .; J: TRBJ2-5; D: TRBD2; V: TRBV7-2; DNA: TGTGCCAGCAGCCTCCTAGCGGGGGAGACCCAGTACTTC; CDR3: CASSLLAGETQYF
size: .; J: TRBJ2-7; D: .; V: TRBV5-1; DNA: TGCGCCAGCAGCTTGGGACAGTTCTACGAGCAGTACTTC; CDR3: CASSLGQFYEQYF
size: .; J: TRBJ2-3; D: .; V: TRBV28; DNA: TGTGCCAGCAGTCTGACAGGACCAGATACGCAGTATTTT; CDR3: CASSLTGPDTQYF
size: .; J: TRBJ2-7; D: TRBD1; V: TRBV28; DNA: TGTGCCAGTGGTAGCGTGACAGGGAGTTACGAGCAGTACTTC; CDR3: CASGSVTGSYEQYF
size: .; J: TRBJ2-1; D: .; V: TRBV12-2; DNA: TGTGCAAGTCGCTTAGATTATAACGGGAGGACGGCTTGCGAGCAGTTCTTC; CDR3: CASRLDYNGRTACEQFF
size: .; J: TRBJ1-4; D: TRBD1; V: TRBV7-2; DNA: TGTGCCAGCAGCTTGACAGGGGGGCTAAATGAAAAACTGTTTTTT; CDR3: CASSLTGGLNEKLFF
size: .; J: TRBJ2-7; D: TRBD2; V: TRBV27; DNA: TGTGCCAGCAGTTTATTCTCCGGGACTAGCGGGGGCTACGAGCAGTACTTC; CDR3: CASSLFSGTSGGYEQYF
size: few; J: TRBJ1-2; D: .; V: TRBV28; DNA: TGTGCCAGCAGCTCAGGGGATGGCGACTATGGCTACACCTTC; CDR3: CASSSGDGDYGYTF
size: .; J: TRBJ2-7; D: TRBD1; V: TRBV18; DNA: TGTGCCAGCTCACCGGACAGGGCCGAGCAGTACTTC; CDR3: CASSPDRAEQYF
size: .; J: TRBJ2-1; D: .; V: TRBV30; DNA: TGTGCCTGGAGTGTAACGGGGAATGAGCAGTTCTTC; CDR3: CAWSVTGNEQFF
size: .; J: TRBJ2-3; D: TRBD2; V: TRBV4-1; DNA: TGCGCCAGCAGCAATAGCGGGGGGGCGACAGATACGCAGTATTTT; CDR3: CASSNSGGATDTQYF
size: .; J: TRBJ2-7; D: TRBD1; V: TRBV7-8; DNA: TGTGCCAGCAGCTTAGCGGGACAGGTATCCGAGCAGTACTTC; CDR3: CASSLAGQVSEQYF
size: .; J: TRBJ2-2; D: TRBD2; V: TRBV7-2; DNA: TGTGCCAGCAGCTTAGCTGGGGGGGTGAACACCGGGGAGCTGTTTTTT; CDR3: CASSLAGGVNTGELFF
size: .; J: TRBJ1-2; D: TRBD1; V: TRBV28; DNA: TGTGCCAGCAGTTTCGGGACAGGGGATGGCTACACCTTC; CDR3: CASSFGTGDGYTF
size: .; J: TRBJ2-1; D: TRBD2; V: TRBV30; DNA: TGTGCCTGGAGGAGGAGTAGCGGGGGGGCGGGTGAGCAGTTCTTC; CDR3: CAWRRSSGGAGEQFF